These T cell receptor beta chains were read from a single sample in a study of response to subunit inactivated influenza vaccine. TCRdb independently ran MiXCR on the RT-PCR reads; one entry per CDR3 protein. The data show approximately 490,000 distinct CDR3 sequences, approximately 7.7% seen once. Material: PBMCs from blood, obtained around 25 months after vaccination. Every receptor here comes from a man aged 50-75 years who received an inactivated influenza vaccine. The CDR3 runs from the conserved cysteine through the conserved F or W. The order of the fields is D gene, J gene, clone size, V gene, CDR3 protein, CDR3 DNA. D genes are given only for firm matches. Size is stated for part of the rows, as once, few or many counts, or as a class when the clone is expanded.

>NA|TRBJ2-6|few|TRBV24-1
CATSDPMNGANVLTF
TGTGCCACCAGTGACCCGATGAATGGGGCCAACGTCCTGACTTTC
>TRBD2|TRBJ2-5|few|TRBV4-3
CASSQAGGEARGTQYF
TGCGCCAGCAGCCAAGCGGGAGGCGAGGCACGTGGGACCCAGTACTTC
>TRBD2|TRBJ2-2|many|TRBV4-3
CASSQVPRLAGHGELFF
TGCGCCAGCAGCCAAGTCCCAAGGCTAGCGGGACACGGGGAGCTGTTTTTT
>NA|TRBJ2-2|few|TRBV28
CASSLNHPRELFF
TGTGCCAGCAGTCTAAACCACCCAAGGGAGCTGTTTTTT
>TRBD1|TRBJ2-2|few|TRBV11-2
CASSLDSLTGPNTGELFF
TGTGCCAGCAGCTTAGATTCTTTGACAGGGCCGAACACCGGGGAGCTGTTTTTT
>NA|TRBJ1-1|NA|TRBV10-3
CAMKSTANTEAFF
TGTGCCATGAAGAGTACGGCGAACACTGAAGCTTTCTTT
>NA|TRBJ2-7|many|TRBV2
CASSELAPGVPCEQYF
TGTGCCAGCAGTGAATTGGCGCCCGGGGTCCCCTGCGAGCAGTACTTC
>TRBD1|TRBJ2-5|few|TRBV7-3
CASSRRQTGLLGETQYF
TGTGCCAGCAGCCGGCGACAGACAGGGCTATTAGGAGAGACCCAGTACTTC
>NA|TRBJ2-7|NA|TRBV6-6
CASKEHGVEQYF
TGTGCCAGCAAGGAGCATGGGGTCGAGCAGTACTTC
>NA|TRBJ1-1|NA|TRBV7-6
CASSLEQGGFTEAFF
TGTGCCAGCAGCTTAGAACAGGGTGGATTCACTGAAGCTTTCTTT
>NA|TRBJ2-1|few|TRBV12-3/TRBV12-4
CASSPRDMPRSYNEQFF
TGTGCCAGCAGTCCAAGGGACATGCCGCGCTCCTACAATGAGCAGTTCTTC
>NA|TRBJ2-6|NA|TRBV18
CASSPPGQGTAGANVLTF
TGTGCCAGCTCACCACCGGGGCAGGGCACCGCTGGGGCCAACGTCCTGACTTTC